The 12 T cell receptor beta chains listed next were all sequenced from one sample in a study of human T cells and chemical hapten exposure. As to time point: patch test 1, 2 weeks after DPC sensitization. The treatment here: therapeutic diphenylcyclopropenone sensitization with weekly scalp DPC. Each CDR3 protein is one row after TCRdb ran MiXCR on the RACE reads. The sample lists 84,000 or so distinct CDR3 sequences, about 10% occurring once. The sample was whole blood, taken in connection with sensitization to the hapten diphenylcyclopropenone (DPC). The source is a middle-aged man with alopecia areata. Some clones in this sample may be carry-over from other donors' samples.

The chain combines TRBV12-3 or TRBV12-4 with TRBJ2-1; D is perhaps TRBD1 (6 bases). The CDR3 has 13 amino acids. Trimming took 8 bases from V and 5 from J, leaving 13 bases between them. The CDR3 nucleotides read TGTGCCAGCGCCCCCGGACAGAACAATGAGCAGTTCTTC. Translating gives CASAPGQNNEQFF.

The chain uses TRBV6-2 or TRBV6-3 and TRBJ2-7; D possibly corresponds to TRBD1 (5 bases). The germline V and J ends were trimmed by 0 bases and 6 bases, with 9 bases remaining between them. The germline V gene encodes CDR1 MNHEY and CDR2 SVGEGT. This CDR3 region has 13 residues. CDR3 amino acids: CASSYSSRAEQYV. The CDR3 nucleotides are TGTGCCAGCAGTTACTCGAGCAGGGCCGAGCAGTACGTC.

The chain couples TRBV6-5 to TRBJ1-5; D gene ambiguous. This CDR3 contains 15 residues. Germline CDR1 reads MNHEY; CDR2 reads SVGAGI. Trimming stripped 6 bases from V and 0 bases from J, with 12 bases between. In DNA, the CDR3 is TGTGCCAGCAGAATCCGAGAATATAGCAATCAGCCCCAGCATTTT. Residues: CASRIREYSNQPQHF.

This clonotype was detected only a few times. The chain recombines TRBV12-3 or TRBV12-4 with TRBJ1-1; 10 nucleotides agree with TRBD1. The CDR3 totals 13 residues. Trimming at V came to 4 bases and at J to 7 bases, leaving 3 bases not matched to a gene. This CDR3 is CASSSGTGVEAFF. The CDR3 DNA follows: TGTGCCAGCAGTTCTGGGACAGGGGTTGAAGCTTTCTTT.

With respect to this clonotype: A single base separates this from a much larger clone, so it may be a read error. The rearrangement links TRBV4-2 to TRBJ2-3; TRBD2 agrees at 12 bases. Germline V CDR1 and CDR2: LGHNA, YNFKEQ. J was trimmed by 3 bases and V by 2 bases; bases with no gene match: 0. The CDR3 consists of 15 residues. CDR3 nucleotide sequence: TGTGCCAGCAGCCAACTAGCGGGAGGGACAGATACGCAGTATTTT. As protein: CASSQLAGGTDTQYF.

This clonotype was recorded at least ten times. V and J are TRBV29-1 and TRBJ1-2; D is unclear. Germline lookup yields CDR1 SQVTM and CDR2 ANQGSEA. CDR3 length: 13 residues. Trimming removed 0 bases from V and 5 bases from J, with 10 bases in between. CDR3 region: CSVEEAGFYGYTF. In nucleotides, the CDR3 is TGCAGCGTTGAAGAGGCCGGGTTTTATGGCTACACCTTC.

The chain employs TRBV7-2 and TRBJ2-3; D not certain. The ends were cut back, 1 base at V and 7 bases at J, with 9 bases in the middle. Germline V gene sequence: CDR1 SGHTA, CDR2 FQGNSA. The CDR3 loop spans 13 amino acids. CDR3 loop: CASSLDRSYTQYF. The CDR3, as DNA: TGTGCCAGCAGCTTAGATCGGAGTTATACGCAGTATTTT. The full variable domain, rest sourced from reference TRBV7-2 and TRBJ2-3, is GAGVSQSPSNKVTEKGKDVELRCDPISGHTALYWYRQSLGQGLEFLIYFQGNSAPDKSGLPSDRFSAERTGGSVSTLTIQRTQQEDSAVYLCASSLDRSYTQYFGPGTRLTVL.

The V and J genes are TRBV19 and TRBJ1-5; tentatively, D is TRBD1 (6 bases). The V and J ends lost 6 bases and 3 bases respectively, with 15 bases between them. This CDR3 has 15 residues. From germline, CDR1 is LNHDA and CDR2 SQIVND (reference sequence). The CDR3 coding sequence is TGTGCCAGTAGAATCGGACAGTTTCCCAATCAGCCCCAGCATTTT. This gives the protein CASRIGQFPNQPQHF. The full variable domain, rest sourced from reference TRBV19 and TRBJ1-5, is DGGITQSPKYLFRKEGQNVTLSCEQNLNHDAMYWYRQDPGQGLRLIYYSQIVNDFQKGDIAEGYSVSREKKESFPLTVTSAQKNPTAFYLCASRIGQFPNQPQHFGDGTRLSIL.

This clonotype was found a few times. The rearrangement links TRBV7-9 to TRBJ2-1; D is undetermined. CDR3 length: 12 amino acids. V lost 3 bases and J lost 7, with 7 bases in between. The germline gives CDR1 SEHNR, CDR2 FQNEAQ (reference sequence). The CDR3 nucleotides are TGTGCCAGCAGCTTCACGCTGAATGAGCAGTTCTTC. Translation: CASSFTLNEQFF.

This clonotype was counted between two and nine times. The V call is TRBV27, the J call TRBJ1-1; tentative D call: TRBD1 (6 bases). V was trimmed by 4 bases and J by 4 bases, leaving 16 bases between them. The V gene's germline CDR1 is MNHEY and CDR2 SMNVEV (reference sequence). This CDR3 is built from 15 residues. The CDR3 DNA sequence: TGTGCCAGCAGTTCCCCCAATGCAGGGGCCACTGAAGCTTTCTTT. Its protein product is CASSSPNAGATEAFF.

The rearrangement uses TRBV7-9 and TRBJ2-2; weak D call: TRBD2 (6 bases). Germline V lookup: CDR1 SEHNR, CDR2 FQNEAQ (reference sequence). This CDR3 is 13 amino acids long. V was cut by 9 bases and J by 5 bases, with 13 bases left in between. CDR3 bases: TGTGCCAGTACGGGACTTTGGACCGGGGAGCTGTTTTTT. Its translation is CASTGLWTGELFF.

CDR3 bases: TGTGCCAGCAGTTACTTAGGACTAGCGGGAGACTACGAGCAGTACGTC. Translating it yields CASSYLGLAGDYEQYV. The chain links TRBV6-2 or TRBV6-3 to TRBJ2-7, with 13 bases that match TRBD2. CDR1 and CDR2 from the germline V gene are MNHEY and SVGEGT. The CDR3 is 16 residues long. Trimming removed 1 base from V and 3 bases from J; junction bases left unmatched: 3.